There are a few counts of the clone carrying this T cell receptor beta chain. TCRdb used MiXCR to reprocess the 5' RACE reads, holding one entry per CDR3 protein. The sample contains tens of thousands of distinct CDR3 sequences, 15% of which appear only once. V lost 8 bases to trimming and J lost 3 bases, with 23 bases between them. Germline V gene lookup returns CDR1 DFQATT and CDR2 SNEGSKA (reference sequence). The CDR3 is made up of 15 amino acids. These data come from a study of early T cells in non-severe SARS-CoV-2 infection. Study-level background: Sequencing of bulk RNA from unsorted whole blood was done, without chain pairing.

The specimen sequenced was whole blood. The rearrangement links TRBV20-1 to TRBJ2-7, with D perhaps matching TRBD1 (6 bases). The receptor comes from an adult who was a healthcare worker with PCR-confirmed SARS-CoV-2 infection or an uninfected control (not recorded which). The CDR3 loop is CSTNLLRTVNYEQYF. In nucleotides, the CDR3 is TGCAGTACTAATCTACTACGGACAGTTAACTACGAGCAGTACTTC.